The rows below give T cell receptor beta chains drawn from one sample of a study of T cells after yellow fever vaccination. MiXCR, run by TCRdb on the 5' RACE reads, gives a single entry per CDR3 protein. The data show under 150,000 distinct CDR3 sequences, 7.7% seen once. The starting material was CD4+ T cells sorted from PBMCs, obtained 5 days after the yellow fever booster vaccination. The receptors here all came from a man under 40 who received the YFV17D yellow fever vaccine. The CDR3 runs from the conserved cysteine through the conserved F or W. The D gene is left open where the match is weak. For some rows the clone size is stated as once, few or many, or as a class when expanded; others skip it.

d_gene	v_gene	j_gene	abundance	CDR3nt	CDR3aa
.	TRBV10-3	TRBJ2-3	once	TGTGCCATCAGTGAGTCGGGGCATTACACAGATACGCAGTATTTT	CAISESGHYTDTQYF
.	TRBV6-5	TRBJ1-4	many	TGTGCCAGCAGTTACTCGAGAGAACGTGAAAAACTGTTTTTT	CASSYSREREKLFF
TRBD2	TRBV29-1	TRBJ2-3	many	TGCAGCGTGAGGGGACTAGGGGACACAGATACGCAGTATTTT	CSVRGLGDTDTQYF
.	TRBV28	TRBJ2-7	many	TGTGCCAGCAGTGCGACAGCCCTCTACGAGCAGTACTTC	CASSATALYEQYF
TRBD2	TRBV5-4	TRBJ2-1	many	TGTGCCAGCAGCTTGGCCGGGACTAGCGGGTACAATGAGCAGTTCTTC	CASSLAGTSGYNEQFF
.	TRBV6-1	TRBJ1-1	many	TGTGCCAGCAGGCCCGGGACGGCGAACACTGAAGCTTTCTTT	CASRPGTANTEAFF
.	TRBV19	TRBJ2-1	many	TGTGCCAGTAGTACCTCTATCACCTACAATGAGCAGTTCTTC	CASSTSITYNEQFF
TRBD2	TRBV7-8	TRBJ2-7	many	TGTGCCAGCAGCCCTAGACGGCCTAGCGGGATCACAACCTACGAGCAGTACTTC	CASSPRRPSGITTYEQYF
TRBD2	TRBV20-1	TRBJ2-4	few	TGCAGTGCTAGAGTGGCGGGAGGGAGATCCAAAAACATTCAGTACTTC	CSARVAGGRSKNIQYF
TRBD1	TRBV27	TRBJ2-7	many	TGTGCCAGCAGTACGACAGGGATCTACGAGCAGTACTTC	CASSTTGIYEQYF
.	TRBV23-1	TRBJ2-5	few	TGCGCCAGCAGTCTCCACCCAGGGGAGTCGCAAGAGACCCAGTACTTC	CASSLHPGESQETQYF
.	TRBV12-3/TRBV12-4	TRBJ1-1	.	TGTGCCAGCAGGGGACGGTGGGGCCGGTGGACTGAAGCTTTCTTT	CASRGRWGRWTEAFF
.	TRBV9	TRBJ1-1	many	TGTGCCAGCAGCGCCGCAGGGGTATACACTGAAGCTTTCTTT	CASSAAGVYTEAFF
.	TRBV10-2	TRBJ1-2	many	TGCGCCAGCAGTGAGGCTGGGTCAGGGCATCGGCGCTACACCTTC	CASSEAGSGHRRYTF
TRBD2	TRBV3-1	TRBJ2-3	many	TGTGCCAGCAGCCAAGTAGTAGTTCGGAGCGGGAGTACGGATACGCAGTATTTT	CASSQVVVRSGSTDTQYF
.	TRBV13	TRBJ2-7	many	TGTGCCAGCAGCCAGGGACTTTACGAGCAGTACTTC	CASSQGLYEQYF
.	TRBV20-1	TRBJ2-2	many	TGCAGTGCTGTGAACACCGGGGAGCTGTTTTTT	CSAVNTGELFF
TRBD2	TRBV20-1	TRBJ2-7	few	TGCTGTGCTAGCGGGGCCCCCGGGCTAGCGGGGCCCTACGAGCAGTACTTC	CCASGAPGLAGPYEQYF
.	TRBV3-1	TRBJ1-2	many	TGTGCCAGCAGCCATAGTAGGGCCTCGGGCTACACCTTC	CASSHSRASGYTF
TRBD2	TRBV5-1	TRBJ2-1	many	TGCGCCAGCAGCTCCGGACTAGCGGGAGCCTACAATGAGCAGTTCTTC	CASSSGLAGAYNEQFF
.	TRBV29-1	TRBJ2-1	many	TGCAGCGTTGTTATTCCAAGATACTACAATGAGCAGTTCTTC	CSVVIPRYYNEQFF
TRBD1	TRBV9	TRBJ2-5	many	TGTGCCAGCAGCGCGGGACAGGAAGAGACCCAGTACTTC	CASSAGQEETQYF
.	TRBV7-9	TRBJ1-2	many	TGTGCCAGCAGCTTAGCGGTCAGTCTCTTTGGCTACACCTTC	CASSLAVSLFGYTF
TRBD1	TRBV18	TRBJ2-3	many	TGTGCCAGCTCACCACCAGGGGGCTACGGAGATACGCAGTATTTT	CASSPPGGYGDTQYF
.	TRBV29-1	TRBJ2-2	many	TGCAGCGGGGGGGACGGCGGGGAGCTGTTTTTT	CSGGDGGELFF
.	TRBV12-5	TRBJ1-2	many	TGTGCTAGTGGTTTGCCCCTCGGGGAGAAGGGTGGCTACACCTTC	CASGLPLGEKGGYTF
.	TRBV4-2	TRBJ1-4	many	TGTGCCAGCAGCCCCTTGGCACAGGGAGGTGAAAAACTGTTTTTT	CASSPLAQGGEKLFF
.	TRBV6-5	TRBJ1-6	few	TGTGCCAGCAGTTACTCGAGGAGGGAACCCCTCCACTTT	CASSYSRREPLHF
.	TRBV7-9	TRBJ2-5	many	TGTGCCAGCAGCCGAGAAGGGTCCCCGAGGGAGACCCAGTACTTC	CASSREGSPRETQYF
.	TRBV7-3	TRBJ2-1	.	TGTGCCAGCAGCCCCCGACAGACCACCTACAATGAGCAGTTCTTC	CASSPRQTTYNEQFF
TRBD2	TRBV5-1	TRBJ2-1	many	TGCGCCAGCAGCTTGGAGGCTAGCGGGAGAATCTACAATGAGCAGTTCTTC	CASSLEASGRIYNEQFF
.	TRBV9	TRBJ2-7	many	TGTGCCAGCAGCGTAGAGGCAGGAGCCTACGAGCAGTACTTC	CASSVEAGAYEQYF
.	TRBV5-6	TRBJ2-7	many	TGTGCCAGCAGCTTGGTCGGGGACGGCTCCTACGAGCAGTACTTC	CASSLVGDGSYEQYF
.	TRBV20-1	TRBJ2-7	.	TGCAGTGCTAGGTTAGGTACAGGGGGGGACTACGAGCAGTACTTC	CSARLGTGGDYEQYF
TRBD2	TRBV5-1	TRBJ2-1	many	TGCGCCAGCAGCTACGGCCTAACTAGCGGGAGTTACAATGAGCAGTTCTTC	CASSYGLTSGSYNEQFF
.	TRBV14	TRBJ2-7	many	TGTGCCAGCAGCCCCCCGGGGCTACCCTACGAGCAGTACTTC	CASSPPGLPYEQYF
.	TRBV5-1	TRBJ2-4	many	TGCGCCAGCAGCTTGAACCCTCAAGCCAAAAACATTCAGTACTTC	CASSLNPQAKNIQYF
TRBD2	TRBV5-6	TRBJ2-6	many	TGTGCCAGCAGCAGCAATAGCGGGAGGACGAGTTCTGGGGCCAACGTCCTGACTTTC	CASSSNSGRTSSGANVLTF
TRBD1	TRBV10-2	TRBJ1-2	many	TGCGCCAGCAGTGAAGGGGGCAGGATCTATGGCTACACCTTC	CASSEGGRIYGYTF
TRBD1	TRBV18	TRBJ1-2	.	TGTGCCAGCTCACCGCGGACAGGGGATAACTATGGCTACACCTTC	CASSPRTGDNYGYTF
.	TRBV5-6	TRBJ2-1	.	TGTGCCAGCAGCCGGACCGCGGCGGGCAATGAGCAGTTCTTC	CASSRTAAGNEQFF
.	TRBV11-2	TRBJ2-1	many	TGTGCCAGCAGCGCCTCCCCTCTGGAGCAGTTCTTC	CASSASPLEQFF
TRBD2	TRBV20-1	TRBJ2-1	few	TGCAGTGCTAGGGGCCAGACTAGCGGGACCTACAATGAGCAGTTCTTC	CSARGQTSGTYNEQFF
.	TRBV25-1	TRBJ2-2	many	TGTGCCAGCAACCGGGACCCTAACACCGGGGAGCTGTTTTTT	CASNRDPNTGELFF
TRBD1	TRBV6-5	TRBJ1-3	many	TGTGCCAGCAGTCACGGACAGGGTGCAGGAAACACCATATATTTT	CASSHGQGAGNTIYF
TRBD1	TRBV4-3	TRBJ1-2	many	TGCGCCAGCAGCCGGACAGGGGACTATGGCTACACCTTC	CASSRTGDYGYTF
.	TRBV14	TRBJ2-3	many	TGTGCCAGCAGCCAAGCGGCAGGCGGGGCGGATACGCAGTATTTT	CASSQAAGGADTQYF
.	TRBV30	TRBJ2-6	many	TGTGCCCGCCACCCGGGACCCCGGAGATCTGGGGCCAACGTCCTGACTTTC	CARHPGPRRSGANVLTF
.	TRBV4-3	TRBJ2-3	.	TGCGCCAGCAGCCAGGAACGGGATACGCAGTATTTT	CASSQERDTQYF
TRBD2	TRBV28	TRBJ2-7	.	TGTGCCAGCAGGACTAGCGGTGTCTCCTACGAGCAGTACTTC	CASRTSGVSYEQYF
TRBD2	TRBV7-9	TRBJ2-3	many	TGTGCCAGCAGCTTGAGCCGGGAGGGCCTAACAGATACGCAGTATTTT	CASSLSREGLTDTQYF
TRBD1	TRBV18	TRBJ1-2	many	TGTGCCAGCTCACCAACAGGGGTCTTCGATGGCTACACCTTC	CASSPTGVFDGYTF
.	TRBV7-2	TRBJ2-7	many	TGTGCCAGCAGCCCTCAACAGGGTACGTACGAGCAGTACTTC	CASSPQQGTYEQYF